Following are 25 T cell receptor beta chains from one sample sequenced in a study of beta chain features in type 1 diabetes. The antigens for these receptors are not known. General study points: Among all four CD4+ subsets, Type 1 diabetes patients had TCRB CDR3s that were moderately but significantly shorter.

Sequencing targeted expressed TCRB transcripts, as all isolated RNA had been reverse transcribed. TCRdb's copy holds only in-frame clones and misses some; the assay was immunoSEQ multiplex PCR. The table has around 710,000 clones, roughly 12% seen once. Source material: naive CD4+ T cells from blood. Every receptor here comes from a man aged 25-45 years with type 1 diabetes.

The V gene is TRBV4-1, the J gene TRBJ2-1; no clear D. Trimming stripped 2 bases from V and 0 bases from J, with 11 bases between. Germline V gene data show CDR1 as MGHRA and CDR2 as YSYEKL. The CDR3 spans 16 residues. The CDR3 coding sequence is TGCGCCAGCAGCCAAAATCCCCCAAGCTCCTACAATGAGCAGTTCTTC. It yields the protein CASSQNPPSSYNEQFF.

The rearrangement joins TRBV2 to TRBJ1-1; D remains unclear. With 5 bases removed from V and 7 bases from J, the gap between germline ends came to 8 bases. Germline CDR1 is SNHLY and CDR2 is FYNNEI. The CDR3 spans 11 residues. CDR3 DNA: TGTGCCAGCAGTTACAATATTGAAGCTTTCTTT. Amino acids: CASSYNIEAFF.

The CDR3 spells CATARRTDSYEQYF. For the CDR3, the DNA is TGCGCCACCGCCCGGAGGACAGACTCCTACGAGCAGTACTTC. The V gene is TRBV5-1, the J gene TRBJ2-7; maybe TRBD1 (6 bases). The CDR3 has 14 amino acids. Looked up from germline, CDR1 is SGHRS and CDR2 is YFSETQ. Deletions cut 9 bases from V and 0 bases from J, with 16 bases between.

The gene calls are TRBV9 and TRBJ2-3; D unclear. The CDR3 covers 15 residues. In germline, CDR1 is SGDLS, CDR2 YYNGEE. The V gene lost 1 base and the J gene lost 3 bases, with 12 bases spanning the gap. CDR3 residues: CASSVWGSETDTQYF. The CDR3 nucleotides read TGTGCCAGCAGCGTATGGGGATCGGAGACAGATACGCAGTATTTT.

This rearrangement joins TRBV7-9 to TRBJ2-5, with 8 bases identical to TRBD1. Germline trimming cut 3 bases from V and 2 bases from J; bases unmatched to any gene: 2. Germline lookup yields CDR1 SEHNR and CDR2 FQNEAQ (reference sequence). This CDR3 is built from 14 residues. The CDR3 DNA is TGTGCCAGCAGCTTTGGACAGGGACAAGAGACCCAGTACTTC. It encodes CASSFGQGQETQYF.

V gene TRBV7-2 combines with J gene TRBJ1-2; D unresolved. This CDR3 has 14 residues. The ends were cut back, 0 bases at V and 5 bases at J, with 10 bases in the middle. The germline gives CDR1 SGHTA, CDR2 FQGNSA. CDR3 sequence: CASSLAGTLYGYTF. DNA for the CDR3: TGTGCCAGCAGCTTAGCCGGCACCCTATATGGCTACACCTTC.

This clone was detected a few times. The chain carries TRBV14 and TRBJ1-2; 7 bases map to TRBD1. The CDR3 totals 17 residues. Germline V gene lookup returns CDR1 SGHDN and CDR2 FVKESK. The V and J ends lost 0 bases and 1 base, in that order; junction bases with no gene match: 8. CDR3: CASSQDIQGRLNYGYTF. The DNA for the CDR3 is TGTGCCAGCAGCCAAGATATACAGGGGAGGCTTAACTATGGCTACACCTTC.

This chain joins TRBV9 and TRBJ1-2; weak D call: TRBD1 (6 bases). Germline V gene sequence: CDR1 SGDLS, CDR2 YYNGEE. The CDR3 runs to 15 residues. V lost 0 bases and J lost 5, with 14 bases in between. CDR3 sequence: CASSVAPGGNYGYTF. CDR3 sequence (DNA): TGTGCCAGCAGCGTAGCTCCCGGGGGCAATTATGGCTACACCTTC.

The CDR3 DNA reads TGTGCCAGCAGCTTAGTTGGGGGCACCGGGGAGCTGTTTTTT. Its translation: CASSLVGGTGELFF. The chain is built from TRBV7-2 and TRBJ2-2, with D perhaps being TRBD1 or TRBD2 (5 bases each). This CDR3 region has 14 residues. CDR1 SGHTA and CDR2 FQGNSA come from the germline V gene. Trimming left V 1 base short and J 4 bases short, with 7 bases between.

The chain carries TRBV13 and TRBJ2-7; TRBD1 might be the D (6 bases). CDR3 length: 15 amino acids. CDR1 is PRHDT and CDR2 is FYEKMQ in the germline V gene (reference sequence). With 0 bases removed from V and 5 bases from J, the gap between germline ends came to 14 bases. CDR3: CASSLGQGAANEQYF. In DNA, the CDR3 is TGTGCCAGCAGCTTAGGACAGGGCGCCGCCAACGAGCAGTACTTC. The full variable domain, its missing parts supplied by reference TRBV13 and TRBJ2-7, is AAGVIQSPRHLIKEKRETATLKCYPIPRHDTVYWYQQGPGQDPQFLISFYEKMQSDKGSIPDRFSAQQFSDYHSELNMSSLELGDSALYFCASSLGQGAANEQYFGPGTRLTVT.

This clone showed up just a few times. The chain links TRBV6-6 to TRBJ2-5; 11 nucleotides align to TRBD1. The CDR3 loop spans 15 amino acids. Germline trimming cut 5 bases from V and 2 bases from J; bases unmatched to any gene: 4. Germline V gene sequence: CDR1 MNHNY, CDR2 SVGAGI (reference sequence). CDR3 sequence reads: CASSVGTGGQETQYF. CDR3 coding DNA: TGTGCCAGCAGTGTTGGGACAGGGGGTCAAGAGACCCAGTACTTC.

The chain joins TRBV29-1 to TRBJ1-6; 7 bases are a match to TRBD1. Germline CDR1 is SQVTM and CDR2 is ANQGSEA. CDR3 length equals 14 residues. V shed 5 bases, J shed 9 bases, and the junction held 10 bases outside the gene matches. The CDR3 protein is CSVRQGGYGSPLHF. The CDR3 coding sequence is TGCAGCGTTCGACAGGGAGGATATGGTTCACCCCTCCACTTT.

In this sample, this clone turned up a few times. The chain recombines TRBV14 with TRBJ1-3; D is ambiguous. Germline CDR1 is SGHDN and CDR2 is FVKESK. This CDR3 contains 14 residues. V lost 4 bases and J 0 bases, leaving 7 bases between the germline ends. In nucleotides, the CDR3 is TGTGCCAGCAGCCCTTTCTCCTCTGGAAACACCATATATTTT. The encoded protein is CASSPFSSGNTIYF.

The chain employs TRBV14 and TRBJ1-3, with 8 bases lining up with TRBD1. The trim removed 4 bases at V and 3 bases at J, leaving 11 bases unmatched. The CDR3 has 17 residues. Germline CDR1 is SGHDN and CDR2 is FVKESK. For the CDR3, the DNA is TGTGCCAGCAGCCTTCCGAGACAGGGGCCGTTTGGAAACACCATATATTTT. As protein: CASSLPRQGPFGNTIYF.

Remarks on this clone: Other nucleotide sequences in the sample specify the same CDR3. This chain connects TRBV5-1 to TRBJ2-2, with 7 bases fitting TRBD2. V lost 0 bases and J lost 5; bases outside the gene matches: 1. This CDR3 has 14 amino acids. The germline V gene has CDR1 SGHRS and CDR2 YFSETQ. CDR3 coding DNA: TGCGCCAGCAGCTTGGTTAGCGGGACCGGGGAGCTGTTTTTT. As protein: CASSLVSGTGELFF. The full variable domain, completed using reference TRBV5-1 and TRBJ2-2, is KAGVTQTPRYLIKTRGQQVTLSCSPISGHRSVSWYQQTPGQGLQFLFEYFSETQRNKGNFPGRFSGRQFSNSRSEMNVSTLELGDSALYLCASSLVSGTGELFFGEGSRLTVL.

The V gene is TRBV5-1, the J gene TRBJ2-7; D remains ambiguous. This CDR3 comprises 13 residues. Per the germline V gene, CDR1 is SGHRS and CDR2 is YFSETQ. Between the trimmed V and J ends, which lost 2 bases and 5 bases, there was a span of 11 bases. Here the CDR3 reads CASSFKGSDEQYF. CDR3 bases: TGCGCCAGCAGCTTCAAGGGTTCCGACGAGCAGTACTTC.

The V and J genes are TRBV11-2 and TRBJ2-7; D is ambiguous. Between the trimmed V and J ends, which lost 4 bases and 6 bases, there was a span of 10 bases. The CDR3 has 12 amino acids. The germline CDR1 and CDR2 sequences are SGHAT and FQNNGV. The CDR3: CASSSSRTEQYF. The DNA for the CDR3 is TGTGCCAGCAGCTCATCCCGGACCGAGCAGTACTTC.

A few counts support this clone. The genes are TRBV5-6 and TRBJ1-5; 8 bases map to TRBD1. V lost 4 bases and J lost 6; bases outside the gene matches: 6. CDR1 is SGHDT and CDR2 is YYEEEE in the germline V gene. The CDR3 is 14 residues long. The CDR3 spells CASSLGQGTQPQHF. CDR3 DNA: TGTGCCAGCAGCCTAGGACAGGGCACTCAGCCCCAGCATTTT.

The chain has TRBV5-1 and TRBJ2-1; D uncertain. Trimming left V 4 bases short and J 6 bases short, with 11 bases between. Per germline, CDR1 SGHRS and CDR2 YFSETQ. The CDR3 loop spans 13 amino acids. CDR3 region: CASSPERTNEQFF. DNA for the CDR3: TGCGCCAGCAGCCCGGAACGGACCAATGAGCAGTTCTTC.

The gene calls are TRBV11-2 and TRBJ1-3; D remains ambiguous. This CDR3 has 12 amino acids. CDR1 and CDR2 (germline): SGHAT, FQNNGV. The V gene lost 5 bases and the J gene lost 7 bases, with 9 bases spanning the gap. The CDR3 reads CASSPFRNTIYF. The DNA of the CDR3 is TGTGCCAGCAGCCCCTTTCGGAACACCATATATTTT. Full variable domain (remainder filled in from reference TRBV11-2 and TRBJ1-3): EAGVAQSPRYKIIEKRQSVAFWCNPISGHATLYWYQQILGQGPKLLIQFQNNGVVDDSQLPKDRFSAERLKGVDSTLKIQPAKLEDSAVYLCASSPFRNTIYFGEGSWLTVV.

A few counts support this clone. The V gene is TRBV6-6, the J gene TRBJ1-6; a possible D gene is TRBD1 (5 bases). CDR1 and CDR2 (germline): MNHNY, SVGAGI (reference sequence). Trimming removed 1 base at V and 8 bases at J, with 12 bases between. This CDR3 region has 15 residues. The CDR3 reads CASSYYRQGHSPLHF. The CDR3 nucleotides are TGTGCCAGCAGTTACTATAGGCAGGGACATTCACCCCTCCACTTT.

Only a few counts were recorded for this clone. The chain's CDR3 is CASSLGQEGVGPLHF. The DNA for the CDR3 is TGTGCCAGCAGCCTGGGACAGGAAGGGGTAGGACCCCTCCACTTT. The V gene is TRBV7-9, the J gene TRBJ1-6; 8 bases map to TRBD1. The CDR3 contains 15 residues. Germline CDR1 reads SEHNR; CDR2 reads FQNEAQ (reference sequence). Trimming at V came to 5 bases and at J to 12 bases, leaving 12 bases not matched to a gene.

This clone turned up a few times. The chain is built from TRBV4-3 and TRBJ2-6, with D tentatively TRBD1 or TRBD2 (5 bases each). V shed 0 bases and J shed 0 bases, with 15 bases lying between them. The V gene's germline CDR1 is LGHNA and CDR2 YSLEER. The CDR3 sequence is 19 residues long. CDR3 nucleotide sequence: TGCGCCAGCAGCCAAGATTATGGGGGTCTCAGCTCTGGGGCCAACGTCCTGACTTTC. Its translation: CASSQDYGGLSSGANVLTF.

This clone was observed a handful of times. This chain connects TRBV30 to TRBJ2-2; D uncertain. This CDR3 contains 13 residues. Germline assignment: CDR1 GTSNPN and CDR2 SVGIG (reference sequence). Trimming left V 4 bases short and J 2 bases short, with 8 bases between. The CDR3, as DNA: TGTGCCTGGATACCGGTCAACACCGGGGAGCTGTTTTTT. It is translated as CAWIPVNTGELFF. Using reference TRBV30 and TRBJ2-2 for the parts outside the CDR3, the full variable domain is SQTIHQWPATLVQPVGSPLSLECTVEGTSNPNLYWYRQAAGRGLQLLFYSVGIGQISSEVPQNLSASRPQDRQFILSSKKLLLSDSGFYLCAWIPVNTGELFFGEGSRLTVL.

CDR3 nucleotide sequence: TGTGCCAGCACCCTGGGACCCGGCGCAAACTATGGCTACACCTTC. It is translated as CASTLGPGANYGYTF. The chain combines TRBV7-2 with TRBJ1-2, with D maybe TRBD1 (5 bases). The CDR3 has 15 amino acids. Germline V gene data show CDR1 as SGHTA and CDR2 as FQGNSA. Trimming took 7 bases from V and 2 from J, leaving 17 bases between them.